A single sample is the source of the 31 T cell receptor beta chains below, sequenced in a study of OX40 agonist ivuxolimab in advanced cancers. Sequencing was performed with immunoSEQ multiplex PCR; in TCRdb, only in-frame clones are kept and a portion is missing. The data show more than 85,000 clones, 91% seen once. Sample: CD4+ or CD8+ T cells sorted from blood, taken in a trial of the OX40 agonist ivuxolimab. The receptors were gathered from an adult with an advanced solid tumor such as melanoma, head and neck, liver or kidney cancer.

This chain links TRBV9 with TRBJ2-7; either TRBD1 or TRBD2 may fit D (5 bases each). There are 15 residues in the CDR3. V lost 3 bases and J lost 1, with 14 bases in between. Germline V lookup: CDR1 SGDLS, CDR2 YYNGEE. The CDR3: CASSGRLRGSYEQYF. CDR3 nucleotide sequence: TGTGCCAGCAGCGGTAGGTTGAGGGGATCCTACGAGCAGTACTTC.

This sequence joins TRBV5-1 and TRBJ1-6; no clear D gene. The CDR3 is 11 residues long. The germline gives CDR1 SGHRS, CDR2 YFSETQ. The ends were cut back, 5 bases at V and 7 bases at J, with 4 bases in the middle. The CDR3 DNA sequence: TGCGCCAGCAGGGAAAATTCACCCCTCCACTTT. The encoded protein is CASRENSPLHF.

Only one count was recorded for this clone. The CDR3 DNA is TGTGCCAGCAGCAAGGGACGGACTAGCGTGGGAACTTACGAGCAGTACTTC. Protein: CASSKGRTSVGTYEQYF. This sequence joins TRBV21-1 and TRBJ2-7; TRBD2, the table's D call, was not compared with the DNA. TRBV21-1 is labeled a pseudogene. This CDR3 spans 17 amino acids.

This clone was found once. This chain uses TRBV18 with TRBJ1-1; TRBD1 matches at 7 bases. The germline V gene encodes CDR1 KGHSH and CDR2 LQKENI. The CDR3 is 14 residues long. V lost 6 bases and J lost 7; bases outside the gene matches: 11. DNA for the CDR3: TGTGCCAGCTCCCTCGGGACAGCAGAATTTGAAGCTTTCTTT. Translation: CASSLGTAEFEAFF.

The chain uses TRBV10-3 and TRBJ2-2; 8 bases align to TRBD1. J gave up 7 bases and V 4 bases, and 5 bases lay outside the gene matches. Looked up from germline, CDR1 is ENHRY and CDR2 is SYGVKD. The CDR3 spans 14 residues. The CDR3 loop reads CAISGDRGFGELFF. The CDR3 DNA is TGTGCCATCAGTGGAGACAGGGGATTCGGGGAGCTGTTTTTT.

The chain carries TRBV6-6 and TRBJ2-2; no firm D call. The V gene's germline CDR1 is MNHNY and CDR2 SVGAGI (reference sequence). There are 15 residues in the CDR3. With 2 bases removed from V and 6 bases from J, the gap between germline ends came to 13 bases. In DNA, the CDR3 is TGTGCCAGCAGTTACGGGTTTAGTCGGGCCGGGGAGCTGTTTTTT. As protein: CASSYGFSRAGELFF.

A remark on this clone: One junction end does not reproduce the germline sequence, and a read error may be involved. J is TRBJ2-3 and V is TRBV7-7; D is possibly TRBD1 or TRBD2 (5 bases each). CDR1 and CDR2 (germline): SSHAT, FNYEAQ (reference sequence). This CDR3 comprises 16 residues. Written as DNA, the CDR3 is TGTGCTAGCAGCCCCATCTTGAGGGGAAGCACAGATACGCAGTATTTT. Translation gives CASSPILRGSTDTQYF.

This chain links TRBV25-1 with TRBJ2-7, with D possibly matching TRBD2 (6 bases). The CDR3 totals 16 residues. Germline V lookup: CDR1 MGHDK, CDR2 SYGVNS. Trimming left V 4 bases short and J 1 base short, with 17 bases between. The CDR3 loop reads CASSAPPGERSYEQYF. The CDR3 DNA is TGTGCCAGCAGTGCCCCACCGGGGGAGAGGTCCTACGAGCAGTACTTC.

This chain uses TRBV28 with TRBJ1-5; 9 bases are a match to TRBD1. Unmatched junction bases numbered 4, after V lost 5 bases and J lost 2 bases. Germline assignment: CDR1 MDHEN and CDR2 SYDVKM. This CDR3 region has 15 residues. The DNA of the CDR3 is TGTGCCAGCAGTATCCGGACAGGGGGCAATCAGCCCCAGCATTTT. Translating gives CASSIRTGGNQPQHF.

The chain uses TRBV4-2 and TRBJ1-4, with no clear D. Germline V gene sequence: CDR1 LGHNA, CDR2 YNFKEQ. The germline V and J ends were trimmed by 0 bases and 4 bases, with 15 bases remaining between them. This CDR3 has 17 residues. The CDR3 DNA reads TGTGCCAGCAGCCAAGAAATTTTGGCAGGTCTTAATGAAAAACTGTTTTTT. Translation gives CASSQEILAGLNEKLFF.

This chain joins TRBV4-3 and TRBJ1-5; D not certain. V was pared by 0 bases and J by 4 bases, with 10 bases between. The germline CDR1 and CDR2 sequences are LGHNA and YSLEER. The CDR3 is 15 amino acids. CDR3 in DNA: TGCGCCAGCAGCCAAGATAGGACGGTGAATCAGCCCCAGCATTTT. This sequence encodes CASSQDRTVNQPQHF.

V gene TRBV5-1 combines with J gene TRBJ2-2; maybe TRBD1 (6 bases). This CDR3 is built from 15 residues. The V end lost 3 bases, the J end lost 0 bases, and 9 bases lay between the germline ends. CDR1 is SGHRS and CDR2 is YFSETQ in the germline V gene. CDR3 region: CASSWTESNTGELFF. In DNA form, the CDR3 reads TGCGCCAGCAGCTGGACAGAATCGAACACCGGGGAGCTGTTTTTT.

CDR3 bases: TGTGCCAGCAGTCCAGGCACGAACACCGGGGAGCTGTTTTTT. This codes for CASSPGTNTGELFF. The gene calls are TRBV2 and TRBJ2-2; D remains unclear. Germline CDR1 is SNHLY and CDR2 is FYNNEI. CDR3 length: 14 residues. The V and J ends lost 5 bases and 0 bases respectively, with 7 bases between them.

This chain joins TRBV7-2 and TRBJ1-2, with D perhaps matching TRBD1 (6 bases). Germline V lookup: CDR1 SGHTA, CDR2 FQGNSA. There are 13 residues in the CDR3. V lost 2 bases to trimming and J lost 7 bases, with 11 bases between them. CDR3 protein: CASSLNRVGGYTF. Here the CDR3 DNA reads TGTGCCAGCAGCTTAAACAGGGTCGGTGGCTACACCTTC.

The chain is built from TRBV11-3 and TRBJ2-2, with a weak D call TRBD1 (6 bases). V lost 4 bases to trimming and J lost 1 base, with 7 bases between them. Germline loops: CDR1 SGHNT, CDR2 YENEEA. CDR3 length equals 14 residues. The CDR3 spells CASSWGQNTGELFF. CDR3 DNA sequence: TGTGCCAGCAGCTGGGGACAGAACACCGGGGAGCTGTTTTTT.

The chain joins TRBV7-2 to TRBJ2-7, with unresolved D. The CDR3 has 14 residues. Germline V CDR1 and CDR2: SGHTA, FQGNSA. V was clipped by 5 bases and J by 2 bases, with 13 bases between them. CDR3 nucleotides: TGTGCCAGCAGCCCCTGGGAAGCGACCTACGAGCAGTACTTC. Protein product: CASSPWEATYEQYF.

The CDR3 DNA is TGTGCCAGCAGCTTGGTGCTAGCGGGAGGGTCGTTGTACAATGAGCAGTTCTTC. Translated: CASSLVLAGGSLYNEQFF. V is TRBV7-9 and J is TRBJ2-1; 12 nucleotides agree with TRBD2. V was pared by 3 bases and J by 4 bases, with 10 bases of the junction left unmatched. Germline V gives CDR1 SEHNR, CDR2 FQNEAQ (reference sequence). CDR3 length: 18 residues.

In its sample, this clone was seen once. The V and J genes are TRBV28 and TRBJ1-2, with a tentative D call TRBD1 (6 bases). The germline V gene encodes CDR1 MDHEN and CDR2 SYDVKM. The CDR3 is made up of 13 amino acids. The germline V and J ends were trimmed by 7 bases and 6 bases, with 15 bases remaining between them. In nucleotides, the CDR3 is TGTGCCAGCACATACCCGGGGGCCGATGGCTACACCTTC. It translates to CASTYPGADGYTF.

The chain couples TRBV20-1 to TRBJ1-1; D gene uncertain. This CDR3 contains 10 residues. Trimming removed 5 bases from V and 3 bases from J, with 4 bases in between. The germline V gene has CDR1 DFQATT and CDR2 SNEGSKA (reference sequence). The CDR3 bases are TGCAGTGCTTACGACACTGAAGCTTTCTTT. It yields the protein CSAYDTEAFF.

This clone was seen once. V is TRBV4-1 and J is TRBJ2-3; D is tentatively TRBD1 or TRBD2 (5 bases each). CDR3 length: 16 residues. Per germline, CDR1 MGHRA and CDR2 YSYEKL. The ends were cut back, 3 bases at V and 9 bases at J, with 22 bases in the middle. DNA of the CDR3: TGCGCCAGCAGCCAGGGTACCGGGACCGCCGTAGGCACGCAGTATTTT. Translating gives CASSQGTGTAVGTQYF.

This clone was counted once. The J gene is TRBJ2-3, the V gene TRBV30; TRBD2 agrees at 8 bases. With V trimmed by 1 base and J by 4 bases, 7 bases remained unmatched. Germline V CDR1 and CDR2: GTSNPN, SVGIG (reference sequence). CDR3 length: 15 residues. The CDR3 DNA reads as TGTGCCTGGAGTGGAGGACGGGGGGGGCCAGATACGCAGTATTTT. This codes for CAWSGGRGGPDTQYF.

The CDR3 spells CASSALRNRVGTDTQYF. Here the CDR3 DNA reads TGTGCCAGTAGTGCCCTCCGGAACCGGGTGGGCACAGATACGCAGTATTTT. The V gene is TRBV19, the J gene TRBJ2-3; D gene uncertain. The germline V gene encodes CDR1 LNHDA and CDR2 SQIVND (reference sequence). V lost 5 bases and J 1 base, leaving 19 bases between the germline ends. The CDR3 runs 17 residues.

A few counts support this clone. The chain links TRBV2 to TRBJ1-1; 11 nucleotides agree with TRBD1. CDR3 size: 16 residues. Per the germline V gene, CDR1 is SNHLY and CDR2 is FYNNEI. V shed 4 bases and J 7 bases; nucleotides not matched to a gene: 11. The CDR3 DNA reads TGTGCCAGCAGTGCTACCCGGACAGGGGGCTTTGGTGAAGCTTTCTTT. Protein sequence: CASSATRTGGFGEAFF.

The V call is TRBV27, the J call TRBJ2-7; D possibly corresponds to TRBD1 (6 bases). Trimming stripped 6 bases from V and 1 base from J, with 13 bases between. This CDR3 region has 14 residues. Per the germline V gene, CDR1 is MNHEY and CDR2 is SMNVEV (reference sequence). CDR3 nucleotide sequence: TGTGCCAGCAGCACAGGGATAGGGTCCTACGAGCAGTACTTC. Protein sequence: CASSTGIGSYEQYF.

The gene calls are TRBV12-1 and TRBJ1-2. TRBV12-1 is tagged as a pseudogene. This CDR3 spans 11 amino acids. The CDR3 protein is CASSPTGGYTF. The DNA for the CDR3 is TGTGCCAGCAGCCCCACTGGTGGCTACACCTTC.

The chain links TRBV11-3 to TRBJ2-4; D remains unclear. Per germline, CDR1 SGHNT and CDR2 YENEEA. CDR3 length: 13 amino acids. V gave up 3 bases and J gave up 8 bases, with 11 bases separating them. DNA of the CDR3: TGTGCCAGCAGCTTGGTACGCGGAGACATTCAGTACTTC. Its protein product is CASSLVRGDIQYF.

The genes are TRBV5-1 and TRBJ2-1; TRBD2 matches at 7 bases. The CDR3 length is 13 residues. Unmatched junction bases numbered 5, after V lost 3 bases and J lost 8 bases. Germline V CDR1 and CDR2: SGHRS, YFSETQ. The CDR3 DNA sequence: TGCGCCAGCAGCTCGAGACTAGCCTATGAGCAGTTCTTC. This encodes CASSSRLAYEQFF.

The chain combines TRBV29-1 with TRBJ2-3; D gene unclear. The CDR3 is made up of 15 amino acids. Trimming removed 2 bases at V and 2 bases at J, with 14 bases between. From germline, CDR1 is SQVTM and CDR2 ANQGSEA. The CDR3 protein is CSVEKARILTDTQYF. The CDR3 region has the DNA TGCAGCGTTGAAAAGGCCCGGATCCTCACAGATACGCAGTATTTT.

The chain uses TRBV6-6 and TRBJ1-3; D might be TRBD1 (6 bases). V was trimmed by 0 bases and J by 4 bases, leaving 10 bases between them. This CDR3 is 15 amino acids long. Per the germline V gene, CDR1 is MNHNY and CDR2 is SVGAGI (reference sequence). The CDR3 here is CASSYSSGVGNTIYF. The CDR3 region has the DNA TGTGCCAGCAGTTACTCGTCAGGGGTAGGAAACACCATATATTTT.

The chain uses TRBV5-1 and TRBJ2-7; 10 positions match TRBD2. Germline-derived CDR1 and CDR2 are SGHRS and YFSETQ. V lost 0 bases and J lost 6; bases outside the gene matches: 6. CDR3 length: 15 residues. The CDR3 coding sequence is TGCGCCAGCAGCTTGGACTCCCTAGCGGGAGTCGAGCAGTACTTC. This sequence encodes CASSLDSLAGVEQYF.

The chain combines TRBV12-2 with TRBJ2-7. TRBV12-2 counts as a pseudogene. The CDR3 totals 16 residues. CDR3 amino acids: CASRLTRTSNPYEQYF. The CDR3, as DNA: TGTGCAAGTCGCTTAACCCGGACCTCTAACCCCTACGAGCAGTACTTC.